This T cell receptor (beta chain) was recovered during a study of blood T cell repertoires in COVID-19. Original handling: Amplified reference gene primers provided the basis for estimating nucleated cell counts. Using immunoSEQ multiplex PCR, the repertoire was profiled, and TCRdb retains in-frame clones only, with some absent. The DNA was the basis for D and trimming; V, J and clone size are from that table. The data show over 95,000 clones, about 84% seen once. Trimming removed 2 bases from V and 2 bases from J, with 4 bases in between. The CDR3 contains 13 residues. Material: peripheral blood. The rearrangement joins TRBV12-3 or TRBV12-4 to TRBJ1-5; no clear D. The receptor was isolated from a man aged 45-65 years with acute or convalescent COVID-19. The CDR3 spells CASSLSRNQPQHF. DNA for the CDR3: TGTGCCAGCAGTTTAAGCCGCAATCAGCCCCAGCATTTT.